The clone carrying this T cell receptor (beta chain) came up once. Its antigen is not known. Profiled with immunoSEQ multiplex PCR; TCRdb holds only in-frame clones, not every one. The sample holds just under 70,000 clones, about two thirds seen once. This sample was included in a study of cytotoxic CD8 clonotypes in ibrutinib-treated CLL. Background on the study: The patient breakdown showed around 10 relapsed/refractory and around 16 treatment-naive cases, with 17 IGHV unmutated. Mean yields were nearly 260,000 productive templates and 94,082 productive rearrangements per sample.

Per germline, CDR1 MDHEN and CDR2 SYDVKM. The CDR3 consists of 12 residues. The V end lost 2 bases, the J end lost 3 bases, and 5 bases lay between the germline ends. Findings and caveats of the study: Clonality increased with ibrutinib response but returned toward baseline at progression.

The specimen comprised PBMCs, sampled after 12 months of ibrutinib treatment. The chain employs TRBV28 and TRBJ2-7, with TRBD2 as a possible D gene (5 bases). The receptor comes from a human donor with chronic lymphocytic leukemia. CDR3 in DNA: TGTGCCAGCAGTTTACGGGACTACGAGCAGTACTTC. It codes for CASSLRDYEQYF.